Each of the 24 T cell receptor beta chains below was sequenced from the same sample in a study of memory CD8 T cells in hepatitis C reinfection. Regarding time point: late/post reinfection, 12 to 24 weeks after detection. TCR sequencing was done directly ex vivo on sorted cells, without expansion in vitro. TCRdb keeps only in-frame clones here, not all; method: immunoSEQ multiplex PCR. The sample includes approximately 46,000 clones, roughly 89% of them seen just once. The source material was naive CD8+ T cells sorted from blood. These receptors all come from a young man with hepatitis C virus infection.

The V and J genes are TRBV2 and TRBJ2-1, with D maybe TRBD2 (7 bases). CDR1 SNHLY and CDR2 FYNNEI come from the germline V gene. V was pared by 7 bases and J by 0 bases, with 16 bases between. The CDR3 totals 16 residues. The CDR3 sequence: CASIGGDTSSYNEQFF. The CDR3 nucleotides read TGTGCCAGCATTGGGGGGGACACGAGCTCCTACAATGAGCAGTTCTTC.

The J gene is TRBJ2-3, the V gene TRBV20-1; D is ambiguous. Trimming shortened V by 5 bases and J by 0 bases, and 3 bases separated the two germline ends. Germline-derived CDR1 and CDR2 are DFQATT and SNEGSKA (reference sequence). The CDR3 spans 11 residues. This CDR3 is CSASSTDTQYF. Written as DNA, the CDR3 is TGCAGTGCTTCGAGCACAGATACGCAGTATTTT.

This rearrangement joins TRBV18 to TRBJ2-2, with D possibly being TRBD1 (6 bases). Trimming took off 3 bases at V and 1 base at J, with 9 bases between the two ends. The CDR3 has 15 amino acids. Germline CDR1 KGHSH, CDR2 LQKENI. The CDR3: CASSPSDRNTGELFF. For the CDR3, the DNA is TGTGCCAGCTCACCCTCGGACAGGAACACCGGGGAGCTGTTTTTT.

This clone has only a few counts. The CDR3 loop is CASSYGGLPYNEQFF. The CDR3 DNA reads TGTGCCAGCAGTTACGGCGGGCTCCCCTACAATGAGCAGTTCTTC. The chain couples TRBV6-5 to TRBJ2-1, with TRBD2 as a possible D gene (5 bases). Trimming cost V 2 bases and J 2 bases, with 10 bases left between them. The CDR3 runs to 15 residues. From germline, CDR1 is MNHEY and CDR2 SVGAGI.

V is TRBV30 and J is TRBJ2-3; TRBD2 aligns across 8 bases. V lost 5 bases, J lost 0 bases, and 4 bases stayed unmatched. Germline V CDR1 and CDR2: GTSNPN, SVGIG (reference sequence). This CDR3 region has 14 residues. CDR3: CAWAPGGSTDTQYF. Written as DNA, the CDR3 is TGTGCCTGGGCCCCGGGGGGGAGCACAGATACGCAGTATTTT.

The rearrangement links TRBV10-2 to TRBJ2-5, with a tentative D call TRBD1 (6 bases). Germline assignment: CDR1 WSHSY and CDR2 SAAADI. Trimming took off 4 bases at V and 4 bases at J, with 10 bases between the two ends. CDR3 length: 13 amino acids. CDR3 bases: TGCGCCAGCAGTGTTACAGGGTCAGAGACCCAGTACTTC. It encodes CASSVTGSETQYF.

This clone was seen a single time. The CDR3 coding sequence is TGTGCCAGCAGCTTAGCGGGAGATGGCATTCAGTACTTC. Its translation: CASSLAGDGIQYF. The chain joins TRBV11-1 to TRBJ2-4; a possible D gene is TRBD2 (5 bases). This CDR3 spans 13 amino acids. V gave up 0 bases and J gave up 9 bases, with 9 bases separating them. Looked up from germline, CDR1 is SGHAT and CDR2 is FQDESV (reference sequence).

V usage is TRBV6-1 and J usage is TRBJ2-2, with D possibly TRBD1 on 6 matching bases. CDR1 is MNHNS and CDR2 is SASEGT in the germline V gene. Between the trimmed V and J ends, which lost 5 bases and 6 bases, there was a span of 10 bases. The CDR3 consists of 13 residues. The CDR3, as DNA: TGTGCCAGCAGTCAACCAGGGGCCGGGGAGCTGTTTTTT. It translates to CASSQPGAGELFF.

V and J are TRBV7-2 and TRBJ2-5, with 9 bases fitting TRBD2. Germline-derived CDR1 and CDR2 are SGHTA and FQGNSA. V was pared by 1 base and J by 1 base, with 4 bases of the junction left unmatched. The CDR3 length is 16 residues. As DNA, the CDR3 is TGTGCCAGCAGCTTAGAGGCAGCGGGGGGCCAAGAGACCCAGTACTTC. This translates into CASSLEAAGGQETQYF. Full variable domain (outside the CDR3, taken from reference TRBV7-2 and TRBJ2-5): GAGVSQSPSNKVTEKGKDVELRCDPISGHTALYWYRQSLGQGLEFLIYFQGNSAPDKSGLPSDRFSAERTGGSVSTLTIQRTQQEDSAVYLCASSLEAAGGQETQYFGPGTRLLVL.

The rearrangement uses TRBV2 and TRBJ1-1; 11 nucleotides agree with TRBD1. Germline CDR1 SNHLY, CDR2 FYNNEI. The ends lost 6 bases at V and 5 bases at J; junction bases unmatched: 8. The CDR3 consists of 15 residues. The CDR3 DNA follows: TGTGCCAGCAGCGACCCTGGACAGGGGGCGACTGAAGCTTTCTTT. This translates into CASSDPGQGATEAFF.

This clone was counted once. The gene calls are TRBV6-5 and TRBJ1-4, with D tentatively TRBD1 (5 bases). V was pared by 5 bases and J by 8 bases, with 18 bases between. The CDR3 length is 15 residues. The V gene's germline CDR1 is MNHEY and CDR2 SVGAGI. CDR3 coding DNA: TGTGCCAGCAGTGCCCCGGGTGGGGCCTGGGAAAAACTGTTTTTT. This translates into CASSAPGGAWEKLFF.

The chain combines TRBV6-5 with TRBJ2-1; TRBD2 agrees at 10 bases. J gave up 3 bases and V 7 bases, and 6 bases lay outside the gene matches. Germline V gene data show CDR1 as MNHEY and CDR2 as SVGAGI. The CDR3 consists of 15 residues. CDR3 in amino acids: CASKLGTSDYNEQFF. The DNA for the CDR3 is TGTGCCAGCAAGCTCGGGACTAGCGACTACAATGAGCAGTTCTTC.

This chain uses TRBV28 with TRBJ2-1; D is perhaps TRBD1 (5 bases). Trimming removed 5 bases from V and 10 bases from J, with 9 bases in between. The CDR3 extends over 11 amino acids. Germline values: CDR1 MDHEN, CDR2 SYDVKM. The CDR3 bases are TGTGCCAGCAGTGGTGGGGCGGAGCAGTTCTTC. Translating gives CASSGGAEQFF.

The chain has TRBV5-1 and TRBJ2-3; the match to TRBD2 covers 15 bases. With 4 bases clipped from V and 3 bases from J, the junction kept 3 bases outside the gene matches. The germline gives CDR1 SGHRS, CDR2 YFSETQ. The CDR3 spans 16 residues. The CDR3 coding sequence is TGCGCCAGCAGCACCGGGACTAGCGGGAGGACAGATACGCAGTATTTT. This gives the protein CASSTGTSGRTDTQYF.

CDR3 nucleotides: TGTGCCAGCAGCTCGGAGCGGGGCTACAATGAGCAGTTCTTC. Its protein is CASSSERGYNEQFF. The V call is TRBV7-9, the J call TRBJ2-1, with TRBD2 identical over 7 bases. The V segment lost 4 bases and the J segment 3 bases; nucleotides outside the gene matches: 3. The CDR3 runs to 14 residues. Germline V gene sequence: CDR1 SEHNR, CDR2 FQNEAQ (reference sequence).

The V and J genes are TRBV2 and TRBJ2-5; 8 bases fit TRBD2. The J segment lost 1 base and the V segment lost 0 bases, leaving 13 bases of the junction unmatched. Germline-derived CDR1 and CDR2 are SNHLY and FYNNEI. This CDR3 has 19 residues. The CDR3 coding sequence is TGTGCCAGCAGTGAAGCAAAGGCGGACCGCGGGAGGCGCCAAGAGACCCAGTACTTC. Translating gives CASSEAKADRGRRQETQYF. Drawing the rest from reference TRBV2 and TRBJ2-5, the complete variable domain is EPEVTQTPSHQVTQMGQEVILRCVPISNHLYFYWYRQILGQKVEFLVSFYNNEISEKSEIFDDQFSVERPDGSNFTLKIRSTKLEDSAMYFCASSEAKADRGRRQETQYFGPGTRLLVL.

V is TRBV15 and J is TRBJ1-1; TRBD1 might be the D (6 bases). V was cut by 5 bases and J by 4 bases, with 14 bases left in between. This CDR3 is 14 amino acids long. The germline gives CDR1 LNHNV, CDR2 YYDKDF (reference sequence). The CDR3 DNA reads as TGTGCCACCAGCTCAAAAGTGGGGGCCACTGAAGCTTTCTTT. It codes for CATSSKVGATEAFF. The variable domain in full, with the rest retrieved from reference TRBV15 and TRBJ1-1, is DAMVIQNPRYQVTQFGKPVTLSCSQTLNHNVMYWYQQKSSQAPKLLFHYYDKDFNNEADTPDNFQSRRPNTSFCFLDIRSPGLGDTAMYLCATSSKVGATEAFFGQGTRLTVV.

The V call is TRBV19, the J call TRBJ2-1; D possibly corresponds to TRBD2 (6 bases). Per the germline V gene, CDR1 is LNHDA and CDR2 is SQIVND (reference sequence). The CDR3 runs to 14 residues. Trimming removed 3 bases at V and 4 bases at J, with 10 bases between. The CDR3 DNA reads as TGTGCCAGTAGTATCCCGGGAGCTTACAATGAGCAGTTCTTC. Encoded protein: CASSIPGAYNEQFF.

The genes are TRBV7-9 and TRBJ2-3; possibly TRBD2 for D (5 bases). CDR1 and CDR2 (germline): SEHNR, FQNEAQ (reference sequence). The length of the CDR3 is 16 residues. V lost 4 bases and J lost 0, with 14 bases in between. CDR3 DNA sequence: TGTGCCAGCAGCTCCCGGGTTAGCGAAAGCACAGATACGCAGTATTTT. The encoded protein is CASSSRVSESTDTQYF.

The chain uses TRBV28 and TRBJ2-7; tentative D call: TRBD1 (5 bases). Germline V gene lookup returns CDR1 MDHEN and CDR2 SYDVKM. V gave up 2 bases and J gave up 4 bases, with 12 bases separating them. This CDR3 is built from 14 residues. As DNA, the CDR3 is TGTGCCAGCAGTTTAACAGGTCTCACTTACGAGCAGTACTTC. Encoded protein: CASSLTGLTYEQYF.

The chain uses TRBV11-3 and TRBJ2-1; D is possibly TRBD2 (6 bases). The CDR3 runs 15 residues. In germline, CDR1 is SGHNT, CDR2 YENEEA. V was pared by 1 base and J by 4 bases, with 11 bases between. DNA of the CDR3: TGTGCCAGCAGCTTAGCCAGCGGGTCGTACAATGAGCAGTTCTTC. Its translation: CASSLASGSYNEQFF.

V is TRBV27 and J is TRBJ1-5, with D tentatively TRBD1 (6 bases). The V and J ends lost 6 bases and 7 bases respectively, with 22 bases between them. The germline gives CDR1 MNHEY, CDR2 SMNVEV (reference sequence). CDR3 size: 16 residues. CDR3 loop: CASRSHHTGLEQPQHF. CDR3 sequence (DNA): TGTGCCAGCAGATCCCACCACACAGGGTTAGAGCAGCCCCAGCATTTT.

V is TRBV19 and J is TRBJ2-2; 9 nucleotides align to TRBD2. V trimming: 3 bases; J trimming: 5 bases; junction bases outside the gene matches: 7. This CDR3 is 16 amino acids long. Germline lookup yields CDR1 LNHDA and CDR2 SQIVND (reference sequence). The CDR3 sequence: CASSMLAGVRTGELFF. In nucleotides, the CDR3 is TGTGCCAGTAGTATGTTAGCGGGAGTGCGGACCGGGGAGCTGTTTTTT.

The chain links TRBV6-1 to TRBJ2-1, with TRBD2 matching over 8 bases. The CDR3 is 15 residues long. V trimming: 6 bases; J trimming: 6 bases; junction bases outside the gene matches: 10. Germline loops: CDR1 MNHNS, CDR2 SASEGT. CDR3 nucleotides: TGTGCCAGCAGGGTCCTAGCGGGCGGGTTCAATGAGCAGTTCTTC. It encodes CASRVLAGGFNEQFF.